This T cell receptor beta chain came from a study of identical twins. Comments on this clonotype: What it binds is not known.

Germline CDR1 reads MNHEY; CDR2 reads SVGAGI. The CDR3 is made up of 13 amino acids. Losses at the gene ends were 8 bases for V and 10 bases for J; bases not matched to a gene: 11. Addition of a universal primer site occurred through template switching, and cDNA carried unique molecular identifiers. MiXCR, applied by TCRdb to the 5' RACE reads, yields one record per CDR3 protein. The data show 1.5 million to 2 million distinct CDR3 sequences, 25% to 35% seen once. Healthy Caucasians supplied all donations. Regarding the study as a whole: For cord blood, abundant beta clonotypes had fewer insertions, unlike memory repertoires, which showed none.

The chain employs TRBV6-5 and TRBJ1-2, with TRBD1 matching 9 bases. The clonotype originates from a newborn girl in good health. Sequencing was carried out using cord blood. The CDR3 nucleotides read TGTGCCAGCGGCGGCTCGGGACAGGGAGACTACACCTTC. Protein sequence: CASGGSGQGDYTF.